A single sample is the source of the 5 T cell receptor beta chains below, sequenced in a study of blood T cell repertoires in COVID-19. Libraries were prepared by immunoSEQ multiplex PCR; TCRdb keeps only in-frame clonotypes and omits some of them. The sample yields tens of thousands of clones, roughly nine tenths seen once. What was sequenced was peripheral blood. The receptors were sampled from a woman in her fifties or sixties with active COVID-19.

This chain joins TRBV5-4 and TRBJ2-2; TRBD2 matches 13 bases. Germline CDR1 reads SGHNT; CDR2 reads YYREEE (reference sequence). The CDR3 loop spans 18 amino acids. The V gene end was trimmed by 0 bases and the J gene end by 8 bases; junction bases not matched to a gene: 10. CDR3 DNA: TGTGCCAGCAGCTTGGGACTAGCGGGAGGACTTAACAAGGGGGAGCTGTTTTTT. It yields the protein CASSLGLAGGLNKGELFF. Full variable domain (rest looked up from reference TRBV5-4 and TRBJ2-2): ETGVTQSPTHLIKTRGQQVTLRCSSQSGHNTVSWYQQALGQGPQFIFQYYREEENGRGNFPPRFSGLQFPNYSSELNVNALELDDSALYLCASSLGLAGGLNKGELFFGEGSRLTVL.

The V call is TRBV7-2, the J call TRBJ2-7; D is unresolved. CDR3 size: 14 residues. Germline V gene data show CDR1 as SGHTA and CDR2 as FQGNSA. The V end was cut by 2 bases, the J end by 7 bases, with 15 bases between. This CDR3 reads CASSLLRVPKEQYF. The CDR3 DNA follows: TGTGCCAGCAGCTTACTTCGGGTTCCGAAAGAGCAGTACTTC.

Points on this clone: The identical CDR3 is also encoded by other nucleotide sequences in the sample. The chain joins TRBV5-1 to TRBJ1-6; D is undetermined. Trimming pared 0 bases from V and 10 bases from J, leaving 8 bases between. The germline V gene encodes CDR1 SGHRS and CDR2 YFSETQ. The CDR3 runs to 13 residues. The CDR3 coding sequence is TGCGCCAGCAGCTTGGCGGGGAGATCACCCCTCCACTTT. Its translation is CASSLAGRSPLHF.

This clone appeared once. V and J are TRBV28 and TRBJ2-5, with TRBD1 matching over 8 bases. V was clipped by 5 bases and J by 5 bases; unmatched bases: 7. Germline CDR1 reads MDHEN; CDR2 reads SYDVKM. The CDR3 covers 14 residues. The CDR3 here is CASSTTGGLETQYF. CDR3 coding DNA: TGTGCCAGCAGTACTACAGGGGGTCTGGAGACCCAGTACTTC.

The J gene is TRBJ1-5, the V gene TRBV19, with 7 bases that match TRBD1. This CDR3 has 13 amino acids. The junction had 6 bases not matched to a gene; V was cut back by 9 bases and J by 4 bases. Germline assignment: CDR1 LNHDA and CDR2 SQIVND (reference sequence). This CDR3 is CASRDRVNQPQHF. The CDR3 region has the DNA TGTGCCAGCCGAGACAGGGTTAATCAGCCCCAGCATTTT. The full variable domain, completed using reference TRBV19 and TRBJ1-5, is DGGITQSPKYLFRKEGQNVTLSCEQNLNHDAMYWYRQDPGQGLRLIYYSQIVNDFQKGDIAEGYSVSREKKESFPLTVTSAQKNPTAFYLCASRDRVNQPQHFGDGTRLSIL.